The sequence of this T cell receptor beta chain was determined in a study of cytomegalovirus exposure and HLA in healthy donors. By frequency, this clone registers medium-sized. Other DNA sequences from this sample encode an identical CDR3 as well. Trimming shortened V by 4 bases and J by 2 bases, and 8 bases separated the two germline ends. This CDR3 comprises 13 residues. CDR1 and CDR2 (germline): ENHRY, SYGVKD. Primers included in the PCR were 60 Vbeta and 13 Jbeta primers. Libraries were prepared by immunoSEQ multiplex PCR; TCRdb keeps only in-frame clonotypes and omits some of them. There are some 62,000 clones in the sample, with roughly 4.8% held by the top ten.

Sequenced material: PBMCs. The sequence came from a man aged 25-40 years in good health and CMV-seropositive. The V gene is TRBV10-3, the J gene TRBJ1-1; the D gene is possibly TRBD1 (6 bases). The CDR3 DNA reads TGTGCCATCAGTGGGACAGAAAACACTGAAGCTTTCTTT. Translation gives CAISGTENTEAFF.